This paragraph reports one T cell receptor (beta chain). Its antigen is unidentified. The V end was cut by 1 base, the J end by 5 bases, with 12 bases between. The CDR3 is 14 residues long. Germline assignment: CDR1 SGHRS and CDR2 YFSETQ. This record belongs to a study of T cell repertoires in cytomegalovirus infection. Whole-study findings and limits: The study found HLA-C-restricted CMV-specific TCR beta clonotypes dominating the ex vivo response. Carriers of CMV and the relevant HLA type were discriminated by public TCR beta frequency.

TCRdb passed the reads through MiXCR, listing each CDR3 protein once. The sample consists of about 300,000 distinct CDR3 sequences, 9.6% of them appearing once. Sequenced input: PBMCs. This TCR derives from a human donor in good health (CMV status not recorded). Some clones in this sample may be carry-over from other donors' samples. The chain recombines TRBV5-1 with TRBJ2-5, with TRBD1 as a possible D gene (6 bases). In nucleotides, the CDR3 is TGCGCCAGCAGCTTGACAGGGTTGGACGAGACCCAGTACTTC. Protein: CASSLTGLDETQYF.